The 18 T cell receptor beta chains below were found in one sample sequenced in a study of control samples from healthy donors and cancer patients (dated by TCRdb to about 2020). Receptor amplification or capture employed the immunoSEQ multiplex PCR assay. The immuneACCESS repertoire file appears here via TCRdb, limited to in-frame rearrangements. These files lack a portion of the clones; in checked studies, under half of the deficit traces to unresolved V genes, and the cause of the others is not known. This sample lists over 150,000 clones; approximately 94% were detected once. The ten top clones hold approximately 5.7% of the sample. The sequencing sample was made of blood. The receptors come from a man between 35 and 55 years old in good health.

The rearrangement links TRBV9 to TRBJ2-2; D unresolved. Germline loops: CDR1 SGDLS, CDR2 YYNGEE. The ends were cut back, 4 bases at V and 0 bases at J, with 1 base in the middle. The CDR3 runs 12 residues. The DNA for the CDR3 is TGTGCCAGCAGCACGAACACCGGGGAGCTGTTTTTT. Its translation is CASSTNTGELFF.

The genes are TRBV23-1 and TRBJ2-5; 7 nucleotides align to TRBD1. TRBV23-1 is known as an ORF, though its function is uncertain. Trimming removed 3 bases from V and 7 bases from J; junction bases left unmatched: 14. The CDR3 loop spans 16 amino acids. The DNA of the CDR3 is TGCGCCAGCAGTCAGATATGGGACAGCCGTCAATTGACCCAGTACTTC. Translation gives CASSQIWDSRQLTQYF.

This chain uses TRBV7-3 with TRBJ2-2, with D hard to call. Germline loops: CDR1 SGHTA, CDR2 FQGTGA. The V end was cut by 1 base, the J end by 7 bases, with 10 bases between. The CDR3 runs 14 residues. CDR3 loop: CASSLNALGGELFF. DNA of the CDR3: TGTGCCAGCAGCTTAAACGCCCTGGGCGGGGAGCTGTTTTTT.

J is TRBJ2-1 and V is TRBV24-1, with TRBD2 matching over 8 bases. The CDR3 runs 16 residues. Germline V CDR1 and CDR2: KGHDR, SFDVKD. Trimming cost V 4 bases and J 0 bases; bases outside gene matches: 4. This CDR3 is CATSESGGSSYNEQFF. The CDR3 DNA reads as TGTGCCACCAGTGAAAGCGGGGGAAGCTCCTACAATGAGCAGTTCTTC.

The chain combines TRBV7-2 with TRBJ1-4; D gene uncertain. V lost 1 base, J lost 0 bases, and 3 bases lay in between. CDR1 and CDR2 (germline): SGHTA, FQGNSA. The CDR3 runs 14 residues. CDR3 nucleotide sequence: TGTGCCAGCAGCTTAGGAGCAACTAATGAAAAACTGTTTTTT. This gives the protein CASSLGATNEKLFF.

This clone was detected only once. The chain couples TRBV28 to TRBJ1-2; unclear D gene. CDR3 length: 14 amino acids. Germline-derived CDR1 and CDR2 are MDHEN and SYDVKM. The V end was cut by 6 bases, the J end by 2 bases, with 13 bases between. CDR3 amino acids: CASSLNRRNYGYTF. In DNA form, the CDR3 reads TGTGCCAGCAGCCTCAACCGACGGAACTATGGCTACACCTTC.

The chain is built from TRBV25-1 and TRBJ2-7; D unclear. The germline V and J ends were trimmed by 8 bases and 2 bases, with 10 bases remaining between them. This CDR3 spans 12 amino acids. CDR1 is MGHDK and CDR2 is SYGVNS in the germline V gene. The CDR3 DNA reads TGTGCCAGCGGCTTTAGCACCTACGAGCAGTACTTC. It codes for CASGFSTYEQYF.

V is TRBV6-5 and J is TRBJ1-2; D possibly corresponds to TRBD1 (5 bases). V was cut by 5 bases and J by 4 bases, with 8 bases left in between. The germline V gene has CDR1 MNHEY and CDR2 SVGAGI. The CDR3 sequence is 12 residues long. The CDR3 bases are TGTGCCAGCAGTAAGGGGCTCTATGGCTACACCTTC. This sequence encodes CASSKGLYGYTF.

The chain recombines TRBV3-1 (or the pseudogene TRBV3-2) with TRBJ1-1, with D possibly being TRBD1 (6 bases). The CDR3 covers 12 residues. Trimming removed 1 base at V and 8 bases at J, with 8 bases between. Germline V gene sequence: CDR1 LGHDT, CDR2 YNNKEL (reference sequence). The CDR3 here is CASSQGTDEAFF. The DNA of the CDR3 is TGTGCCAGCAGCCAAGGGACAGACGAAGCTTTCTTT.

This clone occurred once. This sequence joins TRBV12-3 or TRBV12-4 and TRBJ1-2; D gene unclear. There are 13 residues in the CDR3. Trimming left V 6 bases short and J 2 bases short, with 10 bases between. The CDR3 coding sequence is TGTGCCAGCAGACCGGCCCTCAACTATGGCTACACCTTC. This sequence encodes CASRPALNYGYTF.

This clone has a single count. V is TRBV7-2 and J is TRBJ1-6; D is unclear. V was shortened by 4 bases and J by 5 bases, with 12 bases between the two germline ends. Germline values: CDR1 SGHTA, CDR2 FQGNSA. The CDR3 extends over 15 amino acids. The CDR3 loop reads CASSSVQINNSPLHF. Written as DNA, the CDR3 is TGTGCCAGCAGCTCTGTACAGATTAATAATTCACCCCTCCACTTT. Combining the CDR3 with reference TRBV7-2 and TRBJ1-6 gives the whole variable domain GAGVSQSPSNKVTEKGKDVELRCDPISGHTALYWYRQSLGQGLEFLIYFQGNSAPDKSGLPSDRFSAERTGGSVSTLTIQRTQQEDSAVYLCASSSVQINNSPLHFGNGTRLTVT.

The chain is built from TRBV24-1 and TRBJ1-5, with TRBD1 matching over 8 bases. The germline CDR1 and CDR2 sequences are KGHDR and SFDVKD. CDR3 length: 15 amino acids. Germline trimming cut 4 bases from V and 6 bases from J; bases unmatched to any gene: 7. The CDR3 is CATSDRDRWPQPQHF. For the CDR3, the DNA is TGTGCCACCAGTGACCGGGACAGGTGGCCTCAGCCCCAGCATTTT.

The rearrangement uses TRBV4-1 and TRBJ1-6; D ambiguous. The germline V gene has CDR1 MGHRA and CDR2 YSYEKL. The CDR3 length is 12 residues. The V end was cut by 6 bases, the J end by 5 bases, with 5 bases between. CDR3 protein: CASRIDNSPLHF. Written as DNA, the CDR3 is TGCGCCAGCAGGATAGATAATTCACCCCTCCACTTT.

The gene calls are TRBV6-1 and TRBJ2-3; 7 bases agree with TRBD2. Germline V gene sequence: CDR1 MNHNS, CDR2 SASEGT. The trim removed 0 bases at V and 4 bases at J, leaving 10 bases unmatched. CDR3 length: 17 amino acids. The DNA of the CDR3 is TGTGCCAGCAGTGAAGCGCTCTCGGTCCGGGGGGCAGATACGCAGTATTTT. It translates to CASSEALSVRGADTQYF.

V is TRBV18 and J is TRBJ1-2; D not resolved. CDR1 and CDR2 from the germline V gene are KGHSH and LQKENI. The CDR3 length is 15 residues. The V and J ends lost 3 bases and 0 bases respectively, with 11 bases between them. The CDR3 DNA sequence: TGTGCCAGCTCACCTAATTCCGGGACTAACTATGGCTACACCTTC. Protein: CASSPNSGTNYGYTF.

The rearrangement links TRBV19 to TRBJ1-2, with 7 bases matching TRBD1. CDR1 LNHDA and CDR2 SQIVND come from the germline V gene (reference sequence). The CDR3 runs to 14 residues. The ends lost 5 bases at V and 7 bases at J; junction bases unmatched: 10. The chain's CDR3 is CASSGQADPTGYTF. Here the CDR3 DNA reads TGTGCCAGTAGTGGACAGGCCGACCCTACTGGCTACACCTTC.

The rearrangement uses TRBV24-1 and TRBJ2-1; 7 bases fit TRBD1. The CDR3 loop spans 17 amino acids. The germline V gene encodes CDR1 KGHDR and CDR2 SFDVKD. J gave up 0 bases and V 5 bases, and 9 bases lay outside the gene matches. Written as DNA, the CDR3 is TGTGCCACCAGTGGCCCTGGGACAGTTTCCTCCTACAATGAGCAGTTCTTC. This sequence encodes CATSGPGTVSSYNEQFF.

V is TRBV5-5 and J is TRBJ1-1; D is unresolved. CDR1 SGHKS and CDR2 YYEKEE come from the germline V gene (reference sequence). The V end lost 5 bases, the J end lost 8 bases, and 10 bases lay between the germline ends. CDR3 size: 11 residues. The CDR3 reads CASRLTAEAFF. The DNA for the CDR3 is TGTGCCAGCAGGCTAACAGCCGAAGCTTTCTTT. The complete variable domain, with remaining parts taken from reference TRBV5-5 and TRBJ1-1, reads DAGVTQSPTHLIKTRGQQVTLRCSPISGHKSVSWYQQVLGQGPQFIFQYYEKEERGRGNFPDRFSARQFPNYSSELNVNALLLGDSALYLCASRLTAEAFFGQGTRLTVV.